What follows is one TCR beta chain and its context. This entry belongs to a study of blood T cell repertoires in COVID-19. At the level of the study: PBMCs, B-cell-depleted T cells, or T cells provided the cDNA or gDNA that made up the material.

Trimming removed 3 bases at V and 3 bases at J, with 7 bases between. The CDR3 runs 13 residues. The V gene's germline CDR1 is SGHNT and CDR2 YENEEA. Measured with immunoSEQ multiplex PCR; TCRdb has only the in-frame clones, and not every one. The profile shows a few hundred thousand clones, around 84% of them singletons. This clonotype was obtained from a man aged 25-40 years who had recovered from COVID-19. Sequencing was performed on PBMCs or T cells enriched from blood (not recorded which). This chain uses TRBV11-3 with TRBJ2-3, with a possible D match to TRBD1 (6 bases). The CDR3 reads CASSFRGTDTQYF. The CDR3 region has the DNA TGTGCCAGCAGCTTCAGGGGTACAGATACGCAGTATTTT.